This T cell receptor (beta chain) derives from a study of cytomegalovirus exposure and HLA in healthy donors. As to this clone: The antigen is unknown.

The PCR employed 60 Vbeta primers together with 13 Jbeta primers. As handled by the study authors: An analysis that came later counted 80 million or so unique TCR beta chains, 10 million to 11 million shared. Profiling relied on immunoSEQ multiplex PCR, and the TCRdb table lists in-frame clones only, not all of them. V and J calls and clone size are those listed in that table; D and trimming were worked out from the DNA. This listing includes over 200,000 clones. Regarding the study as a whole: In a later analysis, the majority of CMV-associated beta chains seemingly showed HLA restriction.

The CDR3 sequence is 15 residues long. Germline values: CDR1 MNHNS, CDR2 SASEGT. V lost 2 bases to trimming and J lost 6 bases, with 16 bases between them. This TCR was sampled from a woman younger than 45 in good health and CMV-seropositive. The sequenced sample was PBMCs. This sequence joins TRBV6-1 and TRBJ2-5; perhaps TRBD1 as D (6 bases). In DNA form, the CDR3 reads TGTGCCAGCAGTGAAATAGGGGGACCGAGAAAGACCCAGTACTTC. Its protein is CASSEIGGPRKTQYF.